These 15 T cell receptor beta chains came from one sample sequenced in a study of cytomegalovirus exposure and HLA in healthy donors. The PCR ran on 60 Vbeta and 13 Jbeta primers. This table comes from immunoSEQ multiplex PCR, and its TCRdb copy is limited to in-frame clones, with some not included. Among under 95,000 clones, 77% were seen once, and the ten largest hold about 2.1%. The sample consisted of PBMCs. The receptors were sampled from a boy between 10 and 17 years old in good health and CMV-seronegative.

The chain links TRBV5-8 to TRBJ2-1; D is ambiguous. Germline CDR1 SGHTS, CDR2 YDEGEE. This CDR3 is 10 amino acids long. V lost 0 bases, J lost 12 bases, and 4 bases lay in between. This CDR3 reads CASSLVGQFF. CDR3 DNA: TGTGCCAGCAGCTTGGTCGGGCAGTTCTTC.

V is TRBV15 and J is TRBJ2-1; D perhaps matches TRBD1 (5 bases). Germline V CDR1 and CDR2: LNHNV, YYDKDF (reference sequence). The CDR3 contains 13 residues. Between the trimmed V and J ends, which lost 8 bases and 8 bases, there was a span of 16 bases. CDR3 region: CATQVAGLHEQFF. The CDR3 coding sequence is TGTGCCACCCAAGTGGCAGGGCTCCATGAGCAGTTCTTC.

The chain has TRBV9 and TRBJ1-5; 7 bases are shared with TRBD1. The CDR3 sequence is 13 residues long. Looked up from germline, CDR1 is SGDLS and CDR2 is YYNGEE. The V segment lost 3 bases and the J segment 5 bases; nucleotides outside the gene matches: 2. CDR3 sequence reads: CASSDTGDQPQHF. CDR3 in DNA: TGTGCCAGCAGCGATACAGGGGATCAGCCCCAGCATTTT.

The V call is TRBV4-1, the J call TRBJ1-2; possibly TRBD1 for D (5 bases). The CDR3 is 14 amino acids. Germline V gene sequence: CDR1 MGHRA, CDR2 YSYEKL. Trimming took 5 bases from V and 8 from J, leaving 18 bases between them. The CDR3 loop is CASSFNVAGKGYTF. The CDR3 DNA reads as TGCGCCAGCAGCTTCAACGTTGCAGGGAAGGGCTACACCTTC.

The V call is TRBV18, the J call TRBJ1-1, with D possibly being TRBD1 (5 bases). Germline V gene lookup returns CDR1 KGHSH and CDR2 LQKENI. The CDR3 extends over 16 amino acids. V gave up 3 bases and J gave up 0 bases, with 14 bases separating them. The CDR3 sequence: CASSPPYGGVNTEAFF. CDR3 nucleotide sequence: TGTGCCAGCTCACCTCCTTATGGGGGGGTGAACACTGAAGCTTTCTTT.

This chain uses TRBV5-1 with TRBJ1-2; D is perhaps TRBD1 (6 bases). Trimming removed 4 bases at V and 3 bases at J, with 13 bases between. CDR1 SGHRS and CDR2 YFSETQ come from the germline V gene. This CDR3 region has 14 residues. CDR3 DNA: TGCGCCAGCAGCCCAGCGGACAGCCACTATGGCTACACCTTC. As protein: CASSPADSHYGYTF. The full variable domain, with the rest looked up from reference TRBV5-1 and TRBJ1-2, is KAGVTQTPRYLIKTRGQQVTLSCSPISGHRSVSWYQQTPGQGLQFLFEYFSETQRNKGNFPGRFSGRQFSNSRSEMNVSTLELGDSALYLCASSPADSHYGYTFGSGTRLTVV.

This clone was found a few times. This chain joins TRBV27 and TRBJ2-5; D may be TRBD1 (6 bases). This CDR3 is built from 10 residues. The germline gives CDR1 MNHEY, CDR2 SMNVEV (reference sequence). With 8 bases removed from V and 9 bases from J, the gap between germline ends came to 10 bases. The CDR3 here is CASGPGAQYF. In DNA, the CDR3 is TGTGCCAGCGGCCCAGGGGCCCAGTACTTC.

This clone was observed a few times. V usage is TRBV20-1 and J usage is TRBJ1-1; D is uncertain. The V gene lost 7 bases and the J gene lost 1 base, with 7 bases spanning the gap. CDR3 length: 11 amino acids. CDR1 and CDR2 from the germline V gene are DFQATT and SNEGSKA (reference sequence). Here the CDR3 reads CSGVRNTEAFF. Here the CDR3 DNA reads TGCAGTGGCGTGAGGAACACTGAAGCTTTCTTT.

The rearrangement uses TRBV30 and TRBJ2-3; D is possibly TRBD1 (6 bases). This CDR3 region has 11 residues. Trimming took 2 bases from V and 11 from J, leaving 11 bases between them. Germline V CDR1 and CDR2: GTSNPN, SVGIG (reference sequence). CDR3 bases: TGTGCCTGGAGTTCGGACAGAGGGCAGTATTTT. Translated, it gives CAWSSDRGQYF.

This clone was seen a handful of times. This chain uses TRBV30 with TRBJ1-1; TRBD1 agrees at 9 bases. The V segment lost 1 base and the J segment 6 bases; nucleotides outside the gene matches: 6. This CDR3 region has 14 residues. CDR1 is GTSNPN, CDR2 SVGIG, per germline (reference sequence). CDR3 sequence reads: CAWSEGTGTAEAFF. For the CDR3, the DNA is TGTGCCTGGAGTGAAGGGACAGGGACGGCTGAAGCTTTCTTT.

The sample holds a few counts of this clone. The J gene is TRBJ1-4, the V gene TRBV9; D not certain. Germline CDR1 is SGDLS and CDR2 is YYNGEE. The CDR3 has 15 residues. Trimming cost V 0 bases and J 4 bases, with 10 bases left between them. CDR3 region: CASSVGPGFNEKLFF. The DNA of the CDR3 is TGTGCCAGCAGCGTAGGGCCCGGGTTTAATGAAAAACTGTTTTTT.

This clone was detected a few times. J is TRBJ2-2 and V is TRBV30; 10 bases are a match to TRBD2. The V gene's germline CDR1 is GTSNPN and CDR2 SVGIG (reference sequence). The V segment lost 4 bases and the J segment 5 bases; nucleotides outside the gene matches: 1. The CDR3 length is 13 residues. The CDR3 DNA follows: TGTGCCTGGACTAGCGGGAGTACCGGGGAGCTGTTTTTT. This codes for CAWTSGSTGELFF.

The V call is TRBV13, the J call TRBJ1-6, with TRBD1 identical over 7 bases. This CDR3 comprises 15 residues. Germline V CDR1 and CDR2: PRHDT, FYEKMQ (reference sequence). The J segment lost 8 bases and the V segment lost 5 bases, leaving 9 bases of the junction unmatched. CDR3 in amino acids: CASSLVGQTDSPLHF. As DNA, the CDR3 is TGTGCCAGCAGCCTAGTGGGACAGACAGATTCACCCCTCCACTTT.

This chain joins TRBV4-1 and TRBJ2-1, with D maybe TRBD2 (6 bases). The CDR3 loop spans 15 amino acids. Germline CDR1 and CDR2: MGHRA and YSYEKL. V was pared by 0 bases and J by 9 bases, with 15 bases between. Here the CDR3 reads CASSQDSPTAGEQFF. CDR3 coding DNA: TGCGCCAGCAGCCAAGATTCCCCGACAGCGGGTGAGCAGTTCTTC.

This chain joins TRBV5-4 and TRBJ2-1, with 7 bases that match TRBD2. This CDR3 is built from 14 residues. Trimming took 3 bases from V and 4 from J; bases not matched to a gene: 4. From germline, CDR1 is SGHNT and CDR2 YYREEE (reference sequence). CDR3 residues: CASSSSGQYNEQFF. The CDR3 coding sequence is TGTGCCAGCAGCTCTAGCGGCCAATACAATGAGCAGTTCTTC.